Presented here are 8 T cell receptor beta chains from one specimen sequenced in a study of human T cells and chemical hapten exposure (dated by TCRdb to the early 2020s). Explained via the paper, the time point label denotes: patch test 1, 2 weeks after DPC sensitization. The label giving this sample's treatment or condition can be read as: therapeutic diphenylcyclopropenone sensitization with weekly scalp DPC. Libraries were prepared through RACE. The sequencer listed for this sample is NextSeq 500. TCRdb cleaned the public reads at Q25 with fastp, built clones with MiXCR and kept in-frame beta chains. Records with the same CDR3 protein are collapsed into one entry carrying the most frequent genes and DNA. The sample contains 300,000 to 450,000 distinct CDR3 sequences, roughly 5% of them found a single time. Jointly, the top ten make up approximately 2.5% of the sample. The specimen was whole blood, collected in connection with sensitization to the hapten diphenylcyclopropenone (DPC). Receptors originate from a woman in her fifties or sixties with alopecia areata. Some clones in this sample may be carry-over from other donors' samples.

This clonotype was recorded at least ten times. This CDR3 is CATSDKGWNYGYTF. The DNA for the CDR3 is TGTGCCACCAGTGATAAAGGCTGGAACTATGGCTACACCTTC. The genes are TRBV24-1 and TRBJ1-2; D is unclear. The CDR3 totals 14 residues. The germline V gene encodes CDR1 KGHDR and CDR2 SFDVKD. Deletions cut 3 bases from V and 2 bases from J, with 9 bases between.

In this sample, this clonotype turned up a few times. V usage is TRBV7-8 and J usage is TRBJ2-2; D unclear. Looked up from germline, CDR1 is SGHVS and CDR2 is FQNEAQ. Trimming stripped 5 bases from V and 7 bases from J, with 11 bases between. The CDR3 is 13 residues long. CDR3 nucleotide sequence: TGTGCCAGCAGCGGCAGACTGGTCGGGGAGCTGTTTTTT. This sequence encodes CASSGRLVGELFF.

V usage is TRBV24-1 and J usage is TRBJ1-1; no firm D call. The V gene lost 3 bases and the J gene lost 2 bases, with 6 bases spanning the gap. CDR3 length: 13 residues. Germline V CDR1 and CDR2: KGHDR, SFDVKD. The CDR3 reads CATSDPGNTEAFF. The CDR3 DNA reads TGTGCCACCAGTGATCCAGGTAACACTGAAGCTTTCTTT.

This clonotype was found many times. The chain carries TRBV5-1 and TRBJ2-7; 8 bases are a match to TRBD1. The germline V gene has CDR1 SGHRS and CDR2 YFSETQ. The CDR3 sequence is 16 residues long. With V trimmed by 4 bases and J by 2 bases, 11 bases remained unmatched. The CDR3 region has the DNA TGCGCCAGCAGCGCAGGAGCCAGGGGGCGCGCCTACGAGCAGTACTTC. It codes for CASSAGARGRAYEQYF.

In this sample, this clonotype turned up many times. The rearrangement joins TRBV10-3 to TRBJ2-7; 7 bases are a match to TRBD2. This CDR3 is built from 14 residues. Germline CDR1 reads ENHRY; CDR2 reads SYGVKD. V lost 6 bases to trimming and J lost 2 bases; unmatched junction nucleotides: 7. The CDR3 sequence: CAISKVGLAYEQYF. In nucleotides, the CDR3 is TGTGCCATCAGCAAAGTAGGACTAGCCTACGAGCAGTACTTC.

This clonotype was picked up a small number of times. The chain joins TRBV6-5 to TRBJ2-1; no clear D gene. The germline V gene has CDR1 MNHEY and CDR2 SVGAGI. Trimming stripped 5 bases from V and 0 bases from J, with 14 bases between. This CDR3 has 16 residues. CDR3 amino acids: CASSTTGRSSYNEQFF. Written as DNA, the CDR3 is TGTGCCAGCAGTACTACGGGCCGGAGCTCCTACAATGAGCAGTTCTTC.

The sample holds a few counts of this clonotype. V gene TRBV7-2 combines with J gene TRBJ1-1, with no clear D. V gave up 2 bases and J gave up 6 bases, with 10 bases separating them. The CDR3 runs 13 residues. Germline V CDR1 and CDR2: SGHTA, FQGNSA. The CDR3 bases are TGTGCCAGCAGCTTACACAGCCTTTCTGAAGCTTTCTTT. Encoded protein: CASSLHSLSEAFF.

This clonotype was counted at least ten times. The chain joins TRBV28 to TRBJ2-7, with D unresolved. Germline loops: CDR1 MDHEN, CDR2 SYDVKM. Trimming stripped 3 bases from V and 5 bases from J, with 5 bases between. The CDR3 is 11 residues long. The CDR3 sequence is CASSLRNEQYF. In DNA form, the CDR3 reads TGTGCCAGCAGTTTGCGTAACGAGCAGTACTTC. The full variable domain, rest sourced from reference TRBV28 and TRBJ2-7, is DVKVTQSSRYLVKRTGEKVFLECVQDMDHENMFWYRQDPGLGLRLIYFSYDVKMKEKGDIPEGYSVSREKKERFSLILESASTNQTSMYLCASSLRNEQYFGPGTRLTVT.